The rows below give T cell receptor beta chains drawn from one sample of a study of blood T cells in healthy people across ages. TCRdb reprocessed the 5' RACE reads with MiXCR, giving one entry per CDR3 protein. This table has 1 million or so distinct CDR3 sequences, over 35% appearing once. Sequencing was done on a sample of blood. The receptors were sampled from a woman in her sixties in good health. The CDR3 runs from the conserved cysteine through the conserved F or W. The D gene is left open where the match is weak. The size of a clone is reported for some rows only, either as once, few or many, or as a class for expanded clones.

D gene	clone size	V gene	J gene	CDR3 protein	CDR3 DNA
NA	NA	TRBV7-2	TRBJ1-6	CASSLQGVNSPLHF	TGTGCCAGCAGCTTACAGGGTGTTAATTCACCCCTCCACTTT
NA	NA	TRBV29-1	TRBJ2-1	CSAETPQNNNEQFF	TGCAGCGCCGAGACCCCGCAGAACAATAATGAGCAGTTCTTC
NA	few	TRBV6-5	TRBJ2-1	CASSYSIGSSYNEQFF	TGTGCCAGCAGTTACTCGATCGGGAGCTCCTACAATGAGCAGTTCTTC
NA	NA	TRBV2	TRBJ2-7	CASKGPTTYEQYF	TGTGCCAGCAAGGGGCCTACGACCTACGAGCAGTACTTC
NA	NA	TRBV7-2	TRBJ2-6	CANSLDSPHSGANVLTF	TGTGCCAACAGCTTAGACAGTCCCCACTCTGGGGCCAACGTCCTGACTTTC
TRBD2	once	TRBV2	TRBJ2-7	CARGTPVRLAGTYEQYF	TGTGCCAGGGGAACCCCGGTCCGGCTAGCGGGAACCTACGAGCAGTACTTC
TRBD2	few	TRBV29-1	TRBJ2-1	CSVEWVAGGPQTYNEQFF	TGCAGCGTTGAATGGGTAGCGGGAGGGCCCCAAACCTACAATGAGCAGTTCTTC
TRBD2	NA	TRBV20-1	TRBJ2-5	CSARDLEGGRGGETQYF	TGCAGTGCTAGAGATCTGGAGGGCGGGAGAGGTGGAGAGACCCAGTACTTC
NA	NA	TRBV5-5	TRBJ2-3	CASSSTGRNTDTQYF	TGTGCCAGCAGCTCGACAGGCCGAAACACAGATACGCAGTATTTT
TRBD2	NA	TRBV28	TRBJ2-7	CASSRNGLAGPYNEQYF	TGTGCCAGCAGTCGAAATGGACTAGCGGGCCCCTACAATGAGCAGTACTTC
NA	NA	TRBV6-8	TRBJ2-6	CASTGGREIYAGANVLTF	TGTGCCAGCACTGGGGGGCGGGAGATTTATGCTGGGGCCAACGTCCTGACTTTC
TRBD2	once	TRBV18	TRBJ2-1	CASSRRTSGINEQFF	TGTGCCAGCTCACGCCGGACTAGCGGGATCAATGAGCAGTTCTTC
NA	NA	TRBV6-2/TRBV6-3	TRBJ2-1	CASSYVASGRNEQFF	TGTGCCAGCAGTTACGTGGCTAGTGGGAGGAATGAGCAGTTCTTC
TRBD2	few	TRBV20-1	TRBJ2-5	CSLAGVRQETQYF	TGCAGCTTAGCGGGAGTTCGACAAGAGACCCAGTACTTC
TRBD2	NA	TRBV28	TRBJ2-5	CAGSLGAGVLETQYF	TGTGCCGGCAGTTTAGGAGCGGGAGTACTAGAGACCCAGTACTTC
NA	many	TRBV7-9	TRBJ1-2	CASSRPDGIGNGYTF	TGTGCCAGCAGCCGCCCCGATGGGATCGGGAATGGCTACACCTTC
NA	few	TRBV27	TRBJ2-2	CASSLRVGTGELFF	TGTGCCAGCAGTTTAAGAGTCGGCACCGGGGAGCTGTTTTTT